A single sample gave rise to the 7 T cell receptor beta chains below, sequenced in a study of pediatric ulcerative colitis. TCRdb's copy holds only in-frame clones and misses some; the assay was immunoSEQ multiplex PCR. Here the sample spans tens of thousands of clones, 77% being singletons. The sample comprised blood. The receptors were gathered from a boy aged 5 to 17 with moderate ulcerative colitis.

The rearrangement uses TRBV5-4 and TRBJ1-1; TRBD1 aligns across 7 bases. J gave up 1 base and V 4 bases, and 4 bases lay outside the gene matches. Germline V CDR1 and CDR2: SGHNT, YYREEE (reference sequence). The CDR3 has 14 residues. The CDR3 loop is CASSVGTANTEAFF. The CDR3 DNA reads TGTGCCAGCAGCGTAGGGACAGCGAACACTGAAGCTTTCTTT.

The chain combines TRBV19 with TRBJ1-5, with 11 bases fitting TRBD1. V shed 4 bases and J 5 bases; nucleotides not matched to a gene: 1. The germline V gene encodes CDR1 LNHDA and CDR2 SQIVND (reference sequence). There are 14 residues in the CDR3. CDR3 region: CASSRGQGDQPQHF. In nucleotides, the CDR3 is TGTGCCAGTAGTAGGGGACAGGGGGATCAGCCCCAGCATTTT. The full variable domain, with the rest looked up from reference TRBV19 and TRBJ1-5, is DGGITQSPKYLFRKEGQNVTLSCEQNLNHDAMYWYRQDPGQGLRLIYYSQIVNDFQKGDIAEGYSVSREKKESFPLTVTSAQKNPTAFYLCASSRGQGDQPQHFGDGTRLSIL.

The V and J genes are TRBV13 and TRBJ2-1; D gene uncertain. Germline-derived CDR1 and CDR2 are PRHDT and FYEKMQ (reference sequence). The CDR3 runs 19 residues. V was cut by 5 bases and J by 0 bases, with 23 bases left in between. The CDR3 loop reads CASSPSELFLLSSYNEQFF. CDR3 nucleotide sequence: TGTGCCAGCAGCCCTTCGGAACTTTTCCTCCTAAGCTCCTACAATGAGCAGTTCTTC.

The sample holds one count of this clone. The rearrangement joins TRBV6-5 to TRBJ2-2; a possible D gene is TRBD2 (5 bases). Trimming removed 8 bases from V and 7 bases from J, with 11 bases in between. The CDR3 covers 12 residues. CDR1 MNHEY and CDR2 SVGAGI come from the germline V gene. The CDR3 protein is CASLKADGELFF. CDR3 nucleotides: TGTGCCAGCCTGAAAGCGGACGGGGAGCTGTTTTTT.

The V and J genes are TRBV18 and TRBJ2-1; 8 bases are shared with TRBD2. J gave up 12 bases and V 3 bases, and 4 bases lay outside the gene matches. Germline V CDR1 and CDR2: KGHSH, LQKENI. CDR3 length equals 12 residues. The DNA of the CDR3 is TGTGCCAGCTCACCGATCCGGGGGGGGCAGTTCTTC. Its protein product is CASSPIRGGQFF.

The V and J genes are TRBV5-6 and TRBJ1-2, with D hard to call. V lost 1 base, J lost 1 base, and 8 bases lay in between. The CDR3 contains 14 residues. Germline V gives CDR1 SGHDT, CDR2 YYEEEE. Written as DNA, the CDR3 is TGTGCCAGCAGCTTGAAGACCTATAACTATGGCTACACCTTC. Translated, it gives CASSLKTYNYGYTF.

V usage is TRBV27 and J usage is TRBJ2-3; 11 bases align to TRBD2. Germline CDR1 MNHEY, CDR2 SMNVEV (reference sequence). This CDR3 is built from 17 residues. The V gene end was trimmed by 3 bases and the J gene end by 6 bases; junction bases not matched to a gene: 11. The CDR3 is CASSFLRLAGGRDTQYF. As DNA, the CDR3 is TGTGCCAGCAGTTTCTTACGTCTAGCGGGAGGAAGGGATACGCAGTATTTT.